Detailed here is one T cell receptor (beta chain). The antigen remains unidentified. The germline gives CDR1 SQVTM, CDR2 ANQGSEA. V was clipped by 6 bases and J by 6 bases, with 9 bases between them. The CDR3 has 11 residues. This specimen belongs to a study of identical twins. Whole-study findings and limits: The more abundant beta clonotypes in cord blood had fewer insertions, and memory repertoires did not show this.

Template switching supplied a universal primer site; unique molecular identifiers were carried on the cDNA. TCRdb reprocessed the 5' RACE reads with MiXCR, giving one entry per CDR3 protein. In the table there are fewer than 350,000 distinct CDR3 sequences, more than 6.5% of which are singletons. This same sample was also part of a study on yellow fever vaccine responses in identical twins.

The sequencing input was memory (CD45RO+) T cells sorted from blood. The source of this sequence is a woman between 18 and 29 years old in good health. The V call is TRBV29-1, the J call TRBJ2-1; D perhaps matches TRBD2 (6 bases). The CDR3: CSVGTSNEQFF. CDR3 DNA: TGCAGCGTCGGGACTTCCAATGAGCAGTTCTTC.